The rows below give T cell receptor beta chains drawn from one sample of a study of blood T cell repertoires in COVID-19. Sequencing used immunoSEQ multiplex PCR; TCRdb keeps in-frame clones, though not all of them. The sample carries 87,000 or so clones, approximately 85% recorded once. The sequenced sample was peripheral blood. Receptors were obtained from a woman older than 75 with COVID-19, enrolled during active disease. The conserved cysteine and the conserved F or W are not part of the CDR3 here. Each record gives: V gene, clone size, J gene, CDR3 protein. A clone size is listed for some rows: how often the clone was seen (once, few, many), or a class if it is expanded.

TRBV2	-	TRBJ1-1	ASRDTGGVAF
TRBV10-3	-	TRBJ1-4	AIKFGTVDEKLF
TRBV19	-	TRBJ1-5	ASSMAAGAVSSQPQH
TRBV29-1	-	TRBJ1-5	SARTGLLKNQPQH
TRBV6-4	-	TRBJ1-1	ASSVEQWTEAF
TRBV5-1	-	TRBJ2-1	ASSLAGRATYNEQF
TRBV3-1/TRBV3-2	-	TRBJ2-7	ASSPARDGEEY
TRBV18	-	TRBJ1-1	ASSQGQGGSNTEAF
TRBV10-1	once	TRBJ1-2	ASSDGRQYGYT
TRBV7-8	-	TRBJ2-7	ASSLVSAGGPGEQY
TRBV28	once	TRBJ1-1	ASNPQGQGGRAF
TRBV19	-	TRBJ1-2	ASSPWTANYGYT
TRBV15	once	TRBJ2-1	ATSRAKREPYNEQF
TRBV5-1	few	TRBJ2-2	ASSSDGLVGVAGELF
TRBV19	-	TRBJ2-1	ASSRLAGRYNEQF
TRBV7-2	-	TRBJ1-2	ASSSGTAYGYT
TRBV7-9	few	TRBJ2-7	ASSTRQGLEEQY
TRBV6-5	once	TRBJ2-1	ASRVGVNEQF
TRBV3-1/TRBV3-2	few	TRBJ1-6	ASSQTDSSDSPLH
TRBV7-8	-	TRBJ1-2	ASSLVESGYT
TRBV5-1	-	TRBJ2-6	ASSSRQATLWRGANVLT
TRBV9	-	TRBJ1-1	ASSAQGLSEAF
TRBV19	few	TRBJ1-1	ASSSRDRGLKYSPNTEAF
TRBV6-5	once	TRBJ2-7	ASSPRDTSYEQY
TRBV5-4	-	TRBJ2-7	ASSEGLAESYEQY
TRBV6-2/TRBV6-3	-	TRBJ2-1	ASSLGLALSSYNEQF
TRBV5-5	-	TRBJ2-7	ASTLRQASYEQY
TRBV27	-	TRBJ1-3	ASSLRAGVESGNTIY
TRBV5-1	-	TRBJ2-1	ASSSLGTGLNEQF
TRBV3-1/TRBV3-2	once	TRBJ1-2	ASRRDSGDYGYT
TRBV10-3	-	TRBJ2-1	AISAGLAGGRNEQF
TRBV11-2	-	TRBJ2-1	ASSREANEQF
TRBV30	-	TRBJ2-7	AWAVPYEQY
TRBV7-2	-	TRBJ2-3	ASSLELVRNTQY
TRBV7-2	-	TRBJ1-2	ASSQTSGYGYT
TRBV28	few	TRBJ2-7	ASSFDLAGLSYEQY
TRBV28	few	TRBJ1-4	ASIRTGANEKLF
TRBV5-1	-	TRBJ2-2	ASSLGLATGGELF
TRBV5-6	-	TRBJ1-5	ASSSDPGGNQPQH
TRBV29-1	-	TRBJ1-2	SVVDRLGGNYGYT
TRBV27	-	TRBJ1-2	ASSLRYENYGYT
TRBV10-2	-	TRBJ2-7	ASRPTGLSYEQY
TRBV5-6	-	TRBJ2-1	ASSLASQGYREQF
TRBV29-1	-	TRBJ2-6	SVRGGDPSGANVLT
TRBV18	-	TRBJ2-4	ASSPQRTENIQY
TRBV7-2	-	TRBJ1-2	ASSLPTGGEGYT
TRBV10-2	-	TRBJ2-7	ASSGLAAYEQY
TRBV28	few	TRBJ2-7	ASSFGAGGSREQY
TRBV7-3	once	TRBJ2-7	ASSLGPSGSYEQY
TRBV5-1	-	TRBJ2-3	ASSYGLAGGADTQY
TRBV27	-	TRBJ1-2	ASRPWTGSYGYT
TRBV5-1	-	TRBJ2-6	ASSAGQGTTGANVLT
TRBV5-1	-	TRBJ2-1	ASSLTTLSYNEQF
TRBV18	-	TRBJ2-1	ASSTRAGGTRSYNEQF